The 14 T cell receptor beta chains reported below all come from one sample, sequenced in a study of T cell repertoires in cytomegalovirus infection. In TCRdb, the reads were re-called with MiXCR into one record per CDR3 protein. The repertoire includes 550,000 to 700,000 distinct CDR3 sequences, under 45% of them detected once, and 48% sits in the top ten. The antigens of these receptors remain unknown. Material: cultured PBMCs, obtained from culture after CMV antigen stimulation. All receptors come from a human donor in good health (CMV status not recorded). Some clones in this sample may be carry-over from other donors' samples.

The J gene is TRBJ2-1, the V gene TRBV4-1, with a weak D call TRBD2 (5 bases). The CDR3 contains 13 residues. V was trimmed by 0 bases and J by 9 bases, leaving 9 bases between them. The germline CDR1 and CDR2 sequences are MGHRA and YSYEKL. The CDR3 loop is CASSQDPAGEQFF. Here the CDR3 DNA reads TGCGCCAGCAGCCAAGACCCCGCGGGTGAGCAGTTCTTC.

The chain is built from TRBV2 and TRBJ2-7; maybe TRBD1 (5 bases). CDR1 is SNHLY, CDR2 FYNNEI, per germline. V was pared by 5 bases and J by 5 bases, with 19 bases between. The CDR3 extends over 15 amino acids. In DNA, the CDR3 is TGTGCCAGCAGTAGCGTGGACACCTGGACCCACGAGCAGTACTTC. This encodes CASSSVDTWTHEQYF.

V gene TRBV12-3 or TRBV12-4 combines with J gene TRBJ1-2, with D maybe TRBD1 (5 bases). The CDR3 sequence is 12 residues long. Trimming took off 5 bases at V and 14 bases at J, with 18 bases between the two ends. In DNA form, the CDR3 reads TGTGCCAGCAGTCGTGACAAAGACGAGGGGACCTTC. Protein product: CASSRDKDEGTF.

V gene TRBV7-2 combines with J gene TRBJ2-7, with 7 bases matching TRBD2. Germline V gene data show CDR1 as SGHTA and CDR2 as FQGNSA. The trim removed 5 bases at V and 2 bases at J, leaving 6 bases unmatched. The CDR3 has 14 amino acids. The CDR3: CASSLGLLAYEQYF. Here the CDR3 DNA reads TGTGCCAGCAGCCTGGGACTACTAGCCTACGAGCAGTACTTC.

J is TRBJ1-4 and V is TRBV28, with a tentative D call TRBD1 (5 bases). Germline-derived CDR1 and CDR2 are MDHEN and SYDVKM. CDR3 length equals 11 residues. V lost 10 bases, J lost 10 bases, and 13 bases lay in between. The CDR3 protein is CATRMGVKLFF. In DNA, the CDR3 is TGTGCCACCCGAATGGGGGTAAAACTGTTTTTT.

This clonotype was counted at least ten times. The V call is TRBV7-2, the J call TRBJ2-7, with D uncertain. CDR3 length: 12 amino acids. The germline V gene has CDR1 SGHTA and CDR2 FQGNSA. V was clipped by 5 bases and J by 4 bases, with 9 bases between them. Written as DNA, the CDR3 is TGTGCCAGCAGCCTACAGAAATACGAGCAGTACTTC. This gives the protein CASSLQKYEQYF.

V usage is TRBV6-2 or TRBV6-3 and J usage is TRBJ1-2, with D tentatively TRBD1 (5 bases). This CDR3 has 15 residues. CDR1 and CDR2 (germline): MNHEY, SVGEGT. Trimming took 8 bases from V and 4 from J, leaving 20 bases between them. Written as DNA, the CDR3 is TGTGCCAGCCTTAAAGCCGGGACGGAGACCTATGGCTACACCTTC. Encoded protein: CASLKAGTETYGYTF.

This clonotype appeared once. This rearrangement joins TRBV29-1 to TRBJ1-1; no clear D. The CDR3 covers 15 residues. Germline V gene sequence: CDR1 SQVTM, CDR2 ANQGSEA. Trimming took 7 bases from V and 1 from J, leaving 19 bases between them. CDR3: CSAPIGNAGNTEAFF. CDR3 sequence (DNA): TGCAGCGCGCCCATCGGAAACGCTGGGAACACTGAAGCTTTCTTT.

This clonotype turned up a few times. This chain uses TRBV6-5 with TRBJ1-5; D remains unclear. The CDR3 is 14 amino acids. With 6 bases removed from V and 4 bases from J, the gap between germline ends came to 13 bases. Germline V lookup: CDR1 MNHEY, CDR2 SVGAGI. The DNA for the CDR3 is TGTGCCAGCAGGGGCCTATCGAAGAATCAGCCCCAGCATTTT. This codes for CASRGLSKNQPQHF.

This rearrangement joins TRBV19 to TRBJ1-6; tentatively, D is TRBD1 (5 bases). The germline gives CDR1 LNHDA, CDR2 SQIVND (reference sequence). The CDR3 contains 14 residues. The germline V and J ends were trimmed by 2 bases and 12 bases, with 14 bases remaining between them. CDR3 sequence reads: CASSIRQGGGPLHF. CDR3 coding DNA: TGTGCCAGTAGTATAAGGCAGGGAGGTGGACCCCTCCACTTT.

The CDR3 here is CASRAGTSGSTYNEQFF. CDR3 coding DNA: TGCGCCAGCCGAGCCGGGACTAGCGGGAGCACCTACAATGAGCAGTTCTTC. This chain connects TRBV10-2 to TRBJ2-1; 14 nucleotides agree with TRBD2. The CDR3 spans 17 residues. V shed 8 bases, J shed 2 bases, and the junction held 8 bases outside the gene matches. Germline V CDR1 and CDR2: WSHSY, SAAADI.

The J gene is TRBJ1-2, the V gene TRBV5-1; TRBD1 matches 9 bases. Germline CDR1 SGHRS, CDR2 YFSETQ. The CDR3 consists of 14 residues. Trimming at V came to 1 base and at J to 7 bases, leaving 5 bases not matched to a gene. The CDR3 DNA sequence: TGCGCCAGCAGCTTGACAGGGGGCGCGGTTGGCTACACCTTC. Residues: CASSLTGGAVGYTF.

This clonotype came up many times. The V gene is TRBV7-6, the J gene TRBJ2-5; no clear D. Germline assignment: CDR1 SGHVS and CDR2 FNYEAQ. This CDR3 spans 11 amino acids. The V end was cut by 5 bases, the J end by 0 bases, with 1 base between. The CDR3 nucleotides read TGTGCCAGCAGCCACCAAGAGACCCAGTACTTC. This sequence encodes CASSHQETQYF. Variable domain in full (rest from reference TRBV7-6 and TRBJ2-5): GAGVSQSPRYKVTKRGQDVALRCDPISGHVSLYWYRQALGQGPEFLTYFNYEAQQDKSGLPNDRFSAERPEGSISTLTIQRTEQRDSAMYRCASSHQETQYFGPGTRLLVL.

CDR3 in amino acids: CSAVDRTFVIHGYTF. The CDR3 DNA reads TGCAGTGCCGTCGACAGGACGTTTGTAATCCATGGCTACACCTTC. The chain uses TRBV20-1 and TRBJ1-2; possible D gene TRBD1, 6 bases. V gave up 6 bases and J gave up 6 bases, with 23 bases separating them. Germline CDR1 reads DFQATT; CDR2 reads SNEGSKA (reference sequence). The CDR3 runs 15 residues.